This T cell receptor beta chain was obtained from a study of T cells after yellow fever vaccination. In the study overall: Preparation of fractions with low cell numbers was performed using SMART-Seq v4 Ultra Low Input. Overall study findings and caveats: Subsequent to the booster, the majority of primary-vaccination clones reappeared (around 96% CD4, 88% CD8). Researchers noted that a small share of clonotypes showed up in both CD4 and CD8 compartments.

CDR3 size: 18 residues. Germline CDR1 and CDR2: KGHSH and LQKENI. V was trimmed by 2 bases and J by 0 bases, leaving 17 bases between them. A note on this clonotype: Antigen specificity is unknown.

A universal primer site and UMIs were added as TCR cDNA was made by 5'RACE template switching. From the 5' RACE reads, TCRdb called clonotypes with MiXCR, one entry per CDR3 protein. The data show 450,000 to 550,000 distinct CDR3 sequences, 21% seen once. This receptor was obtained from a young man who received the YFV17D yellow fever vaccine. The J gene is TRBJ1-3, the V gene TRBV18; a possible D gene is TRBD1 (6 bases). The input for sequencing was PBMCs, taken approximately 22 days after the first yellow fever vaccination. In DNA form, the CDR3 reads TGTGCCAGCTCACCAATCCGCTTGACAGGTTCCTCTGGAAACACCATATATTTT. As protein: CASSPIRLTGSSGNTIYF.